The clone carrying this T cell receptor (beta chain) was recorded at least ten times. Its antigen remains unknown. The sample belongs to a study of T cells in Graves' hyperthyroidism and ophthalmopathy. V gave up 4 bases and J gave up 4 bases, with 17 bases separating them. This CDR3 has 16 residues. General study points: The model's output predicted ophthalmopathy at a median of roughly seven months prior to onset. Among clonotypes expanded in thyroid above 0.001, most were also found in blood. In simple terms, a model built on 13 V-J features told ophthalmopathy apart from stable hyperthyroidism.

Amplified TCR beta CDR3 regions came from RNA transcripts. An initial round of RT-PCR targeting the TCR CDR3 relied on the HTBI primer set. TCRdb re-called the multiplex PCR reads with MiXCR, one entry per CDR3 protein. This sample yields 500,000 to 650,000 distinct CDR3 sequences, of which over 45% are seen a single time; about two fifths belongs to the top ten. Diagnoses used clinical symptoms, serum thyroxine and TRAb, thyroid ultrasound and orbital computed tomography. The rearrangement joins TRBV12-3 or TRBV12-4 to TRBJ1-5, with a weak D call TRBD1 (5 bases). The clonotype originates from an adult woman with Graves' disease, either hyperthyroidism or ophthalmopathy (not recorded which). The specimen was peripheral blood or thyroid tissue (not recorded which). The CDR3 nucleotides are TGTGCCAGCAGTTCCCTCGGGGCACGGCTTAATCAGCCCCAGCATTTT. Encoded protein: CASSSLGARLNQPQHF.